In its sample, the clone carrying this TCR beta chain was seen once. Germline and junction disagree at one end, which may indicate a read error. MiXCR, run by TCRdb on the RT-PCR reads, gives a single entry per CDR3 protein. The sample holds more than 550,000 distinct CDR3 sequences; about 12% are singletons and the top ten take more than 8.5%. This entry comes from a study of response to subunit inactivated influenza vaccine. Looked up from germline, CDR1 is DFQATT and CDR2 is SNEGSKA (reference sequence). The CDR3 covers 16 residues. The chain is built from TRBV20-1 and TRBJ2-3; unclear D gene. This TCR was recovered from a man in his fifties who received an inactivated influenza vaccine. Sequenced material: PBMCs from blood, taken on the day of vaccination. The CDR3 sequence is CCARAPLQTSTDTQYF. CDR3 bases: TGCTGTGCTCGCGCGCCCTTACAGACTAGCACAGATACGCAGTATTTT.